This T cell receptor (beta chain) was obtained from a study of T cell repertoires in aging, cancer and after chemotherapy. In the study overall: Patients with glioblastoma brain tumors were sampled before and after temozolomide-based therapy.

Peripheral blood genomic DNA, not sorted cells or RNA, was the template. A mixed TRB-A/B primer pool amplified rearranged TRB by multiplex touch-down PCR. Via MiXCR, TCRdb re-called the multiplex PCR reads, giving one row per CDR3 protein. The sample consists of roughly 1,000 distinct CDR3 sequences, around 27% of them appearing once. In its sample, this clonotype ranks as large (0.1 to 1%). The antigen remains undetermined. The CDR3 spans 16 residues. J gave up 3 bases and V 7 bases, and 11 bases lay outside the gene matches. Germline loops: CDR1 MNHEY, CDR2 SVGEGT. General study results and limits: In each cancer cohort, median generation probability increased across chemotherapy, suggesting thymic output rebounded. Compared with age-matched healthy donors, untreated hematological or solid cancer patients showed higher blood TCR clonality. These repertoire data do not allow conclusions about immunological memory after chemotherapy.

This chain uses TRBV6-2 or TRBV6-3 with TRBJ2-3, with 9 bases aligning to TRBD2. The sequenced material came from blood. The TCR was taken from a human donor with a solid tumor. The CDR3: CASNRLSGRVTDTQYF. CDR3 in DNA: TGTGCCAGCAATAGACTTAGCGGGAGAGTAACAGATACGCAGTATTTT.